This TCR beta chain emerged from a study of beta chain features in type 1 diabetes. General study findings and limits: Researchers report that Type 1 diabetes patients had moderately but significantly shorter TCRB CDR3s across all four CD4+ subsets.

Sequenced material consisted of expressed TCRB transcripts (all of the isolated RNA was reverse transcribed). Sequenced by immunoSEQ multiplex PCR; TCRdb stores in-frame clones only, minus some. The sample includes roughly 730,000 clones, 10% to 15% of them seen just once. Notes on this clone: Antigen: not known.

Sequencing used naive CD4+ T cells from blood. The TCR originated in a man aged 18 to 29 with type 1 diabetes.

In DNA, the CDR3 is TGTGCCAGCAGCTCACAGGGAGGTGAAAAACTGTTTTTT. Protein product: CASSSQGGEKLFF. The chain recombines TRBV7-9 with TRBJ1-4, with D maybe TRBD1 (6 bases). The CDR3 extends over 13 amino acids. From germline, CDR1 is SEHNR and CDR2 FQNEAQ (reference sequence). V dropped 4 bases and J dropped 7 bases, with 10 bases sitting between them.